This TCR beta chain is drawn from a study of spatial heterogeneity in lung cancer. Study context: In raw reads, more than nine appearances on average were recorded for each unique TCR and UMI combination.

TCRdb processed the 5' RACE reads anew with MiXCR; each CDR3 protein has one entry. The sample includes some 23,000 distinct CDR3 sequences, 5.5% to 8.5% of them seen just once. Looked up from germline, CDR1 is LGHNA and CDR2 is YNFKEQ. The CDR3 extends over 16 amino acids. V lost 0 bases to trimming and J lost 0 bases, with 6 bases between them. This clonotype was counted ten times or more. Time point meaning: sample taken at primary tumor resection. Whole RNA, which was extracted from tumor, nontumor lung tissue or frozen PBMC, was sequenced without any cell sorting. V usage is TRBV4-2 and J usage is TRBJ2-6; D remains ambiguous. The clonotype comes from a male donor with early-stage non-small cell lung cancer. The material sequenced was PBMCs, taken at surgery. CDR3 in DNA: TGTGCCAGCAGCCAAGATTTCGACTCTGGGGCCAACGTCCTGACTTTC. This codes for CASSQDFDSGANVLTF.